This T cell receptor beta chain was documented in a study of OX40 agonist ivuxolimab in advanced cancers. The table came from immunoSEQ multiplex PCR; TCRdb's copy has only in-frame clones and leaves some out. There are some 70,000 clones in the sample; around four fifths occur only once, and 2% to 3% lies in the top ten. V lost 8 bases to trimming and J lost 4 bases, with 14 bases between them. This CDR3 spans 13 amino acids. The germline gives CDR1 LNHDA, CDR2 SQIVND (reference sequence). Sequencing used CD4+ or CD8+ T cells sorted from blood, obtained in a trial of the OX40 agonist ivuxolimab. This rearrangement joins TRBV19 to TRBJ1-2; weak D call: TRBD1 (5 bases). This TCR derives from an adult with an advanced solid tumor such as melanoma, head and neck, liver or kidney cancer. CDR3 residues: CASAQGEAYGYTF. DNA of the CDR3: TGTGCCAGTGCCCAGGGAGAGGCCTATGGCTACACCTTC.